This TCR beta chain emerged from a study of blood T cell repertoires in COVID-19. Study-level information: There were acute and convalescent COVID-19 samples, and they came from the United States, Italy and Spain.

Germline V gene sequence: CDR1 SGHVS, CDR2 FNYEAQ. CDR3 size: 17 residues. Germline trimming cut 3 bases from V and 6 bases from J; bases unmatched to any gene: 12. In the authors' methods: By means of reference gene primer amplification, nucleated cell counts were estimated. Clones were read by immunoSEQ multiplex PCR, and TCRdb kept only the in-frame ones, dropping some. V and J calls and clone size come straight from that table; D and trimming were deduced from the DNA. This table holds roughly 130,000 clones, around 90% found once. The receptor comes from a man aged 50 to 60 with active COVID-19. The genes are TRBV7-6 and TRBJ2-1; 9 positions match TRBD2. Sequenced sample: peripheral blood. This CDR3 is CASSFLGGLAGTNEQFF. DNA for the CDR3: TGTGCCAGCAGCTTCCTTGGCGGGCTAGCGGGGACCAATGAGCAGTTCTTC.